Listed below are T cell receptor beta chains from one sample, sequenced in a study of T cells in Graves' hyperthyroidism and ophthalmopathy. Each CDR3 protein is one row after TCRdb ran MiXCR on the multiplex PCR reads. The repertoire holds under 400,000 distinct CDR3 sequences, with approximately 22% as singletons. Sample: blood. The source is a woman between 45 and 65 years old with Graves' hyperthyroidism. Each CDR3 is given with its conserved first and last residue. The order of the fields is D gene, V gene, clone size, J gene, CDR3 DNA, CDR3 protein. A D gene is named only where the DNA matches it firmly. Not every row has a clone size; where given, it reads once, few, many or a size class.

d_gene: .
v_gene: TRBV19
abundance: few
j_gene: TRBJ2-1
CDR3nt: TGTGCCAGTAGTATCCCCACAGGGTACAAAGGCAATGAGCAGTTCTTC
CDR3aa: CASSIPTGYKGNEQFF

d_gene: TRBD1
v_gene: TRBV6-1
abundance: many
j_gene: TRBJ2-7
CDR3nt: TGTGCCAGCAGACCCGGACAGGGGGCCTACGAGCAGTACTTC
CDR3aa: CASRPGQGAYEQYF

d_gene: .
v_gene: TRBV6-2/TRBV6-3
abundance: .
j_gene: TRBJ1-2
CDR3nt: TGTGCCAGCAGACCCCGGACGGCATATGGCTACACCTTC
CDR3aa: CASRPRTAYGYTF

d_gene: TRBD2
v_gene: TRBV14
abundance: few
j_gene: TRBJ2-5
CDR3nt: TGTGCCAGCAGCCAAGTGAGACTAGCGGGGGAGACCCAGTACTTC
CDR3aa: CASSQVRLAGETQYF

d_gene: TRBD2
v_gene: TRBV20-1
abundance: many
j_gene: TRBJ2-7
CDR3nt: TGCAGTGCCAGAACTAGCGGCGACCTCTACGAGCAGTACTTC
CDR3aa: CSARTSGDLYEQYF

d_gene: .
v_gene: TRBV9
abundance: .
j_gene: TRBJ2-1
CDR3nt: TGTGCCAGCAGCGTCTCCCGCGGGGTCCTAGAGAATGAGCAGTTCTTC
CDR3aa: CASSVSRGVLENEQFF

d_gene: TRBD1
v_gene: TRBV29-1
abundance: .
j_gene: TRBJ1-2
CDR3nt: TGCAGCGTTGTTGCTGCGGGACAGGGTAAAGGCTACACCTTC
CDR3aa: CSVVAAGQGKGYTF

d_gene: .
v_gene: TRBV10-3
abundance: few
j_gene: TRBJ1-2
CDR3nt: TGTGCCTCCAGGTCGGGGGGAAACTATGGCTACACCTTC
CDR3aa: CASRSGGNYGYTF

d_gene: .
v_gene: TRBV6-1
abundance: .
j_gene: TRBJ1-5
CDR3nt: TGTGCCAGCAATAGTTATAGCAATCAGCCCCAGCATTTT
CDR3aa: CASNSYSNQPQHF

d_gene: TRBD1
v_gene: TRBV6-1
abundance: few
j_gene: TRBJ2-1
CDR3nt: TGTGCCAGCAAAAGGACAGGGGGGTATGAGCAGTTCTTC
CDR3aa: CASKRTGGYEQFF

d_gene: TRBD2
v_gene: TRBV7-3
abundance: once
j_gene: TRBJ2-3
CDR3nt: TGTGCCAGCAGCTTAGCGGGAGGGGACACAGATACGCAGTATTTT
CDR3aa: CASSLAGGDTDTQYF

d_gene: .
v_gene: TRBV5-1
abundance: .
j_gene: TRBJ2-1
CDR3nt: TGCGCCAGCAGCTTGGCCGGACGTTATGAGCAGTTCTTC
CDR3aa: CASSLAGRYEQFF

d_gene: TRBD2
v_gene: TRBV6-1
abundance: many
j_gene: TRBJ2-5
CDR3nt: TGTGCCAGCAGGATTAGCGGGAGAGAGACCCAGTACTTC
CDR3aa: CASRISGRETQYF

d_gene: .
v_gene: TRBV7-2
abundance: few
j_gene: TRBJ2-7
CDR3nt: TGTGCCAGCAGCTTAAATCGAGTTTACGAGCAGTACTTC
CDR3aa: CASSLNRVYEQYF

d_gene: .
v_gene: TRBV5-1
abundance: few
j_gene: TRBJ2-3
CDR3nt: TGCGCCAGCAGCTTCAGTCAAGGGGTACGGGGGATCGCAGATACGCAGTATTTT
CDR3aa: CASSFSQGVRGIADTQYF

d_gene: .
v_gene: TRBV6-1
abundance: few
j_gene: TRBJ1-2
CDR3nt: TGTGCCATTACGTTGGGGACGGCCAACTATGGCTACACCTTC
CDR3aa: CAITLGTANYGYTF

d_gene: TRBD2
v_gene: TRBV19
abundance: .
j_gene: TRBJ2-1
CDR3nt: TGTGCCAGTAGTATACGGGCGAGCGGGGGGGCTAGCTCCTACAATGAGCAGTTCTTC
CDR3aa: CASSIRASGGASSYNEQFF

d_gene: TRBD1
v_gene: TRBV11-2
abundance: many
j_gene: TRBJ2-7
CDR3nt: TGTGCCAGCAGCTCGGACAGGGAAACCCAGCAGTACTTC
CDR3aa: CASSSDRETQQYF

d_gene: .
v_gene: TRBV20-1
abundance: many
j_gene: TRBJ1-6
CDR3nt: TGCAGTGTAGGGACCCAATGGTTCTATAATTCACCCCTCCACTTT
CDR3aa: CSVGTQWFYNSPLHF

d_gene: TRBD2
v_gene: TRBV3-1
abundance: few
j_gene: TRBJ2-5
CDR3nt: TGTGCCAGCAGCCAAGGCCGGGGACTAGCGGGGAAAGAGACCCAGTACTTC
CDR3aa: CASSQGRGLAGKETQYF

d_gene: .
v_gene: TRBV3-1
abundance: .
j_gene: TRBJ1-1
CDR3nt: TGTGCCAGCGCATCGGTCGGGTGGAGGAACACTGAAGCTTTCTTT
CDR3aa: CASASVGWRNTEAFF

d_gene: .
v_gene: TRBV12-3/TRBV12-4
abundance: .
j_gene: TRBJ1-1
CDR3nt: TGTGCCAGTGTGGGATACATGAACACTGAAGCTTTCTTT
CDR3aa: CASVGYMNTEAFF

d_gene: .
v_gene: TRBV13
abundance: many
j_gene: TRBJ2-7
CDR3nt: TGTGCCAGCAGCTCCCGGGGAAGTTCCTACGAGCAGTACTTC
CDR3aa: CASSSRGSSYEQYF

d_gene: .
v_gene: TRBV12-3/TRBV12-4
abundance: .
j_gene: TRBJ2-3
CDR3nt: TGTGCCAGCAATGGGGTCGGGGGCACAGATACGCAGTATTTT
CDR3aa: CASNGVGGTDTQYF

d_gene: .
v_gene: TRBV28
abundance: many
j_gene: TRBJ2-3
CDR3nt: TGTGCCAGCGGCTACACCTCCCCTCTCACAGATACGCAGTATTTT
CDR3aa: CASGYTSPLTDTQYF

d_gene: .
v_gene: TRBV20-1
abundance: many
j_gene: TRBJ2-1
CDR3nt: TGCAGTGCATTAGTGTTCACTGAGCAGTTCTTC
CDR3aa: CSALVFTEQFF

d_gene: .
v_gene: TRBV30
abundance: many
j_gene: TRBJ2-3
CDR3nt: TGTGCCTGGAATTGGCACACAGATACGCAGTATTTT
CDR3aa: CAWNWHTDTQYF

d_gene: TRBD1
v_gene: TRBV10-2
abundance: few
j_gene: TRBJ2-1
CDR3nt: TGCGCCAGCAGTGCACCAGGGGGCGTAGGTAACAATGAGCAGTTCTTC
CDR3aa: CASSAPGGVGNNEQFF

d_gene: TRBD2
v_gene: TRBV20-1
abundance: few
j_gene: TRBJ2-5
CDR3nt: TGCAGTGCTAGAAGTTTAGCGGGATCCTGGGAGACCCAGTACTTC
CDR3aa: CSARSLAGSWETQYF

d_gene: TRBD1
v_gene: TRBV28
abundance: .
j_gene: TRBJ2-7
CDR3nt: TGTGCCAGCCGGCCCTGGACAGGGGTATCCTACGAGCAGTACTTC
CDR3aa: CASRPWTGVSYEQYF

d_gene: TRBD1
v_gene: TRBV29-1
abundance: many
j_gene: TRBJ1-1
CDR3nt: TGCAGCGTTGGACAGGGGGGGACTGAAGCTTTCTTT
CDR3aa: CSVGQGGTEAFF

d_gene: TRBD1
v_gene: TRBV12-5
abundance: few
j_gene: TRBJ2-1
CDR3nt: TGTGCTAGTGGCCTCCCCCTGGACAGGCGGTGTTACAATGAGCAGTTCTTC
CDR3aa: CASGLPLDRRCYNEQFF

d_gene: .
v_gene: TRBV19
abundance: .
j_gene: TRBJ1-5
CDR3nt: TGTGCCAGTAAGGACAGTCACGTTCTGCCCCAGCATTTT
CDR3aa: CASKDSHVLPQHF

d_gene: TRBD1
v_gene: TRBV11-2
abundance: many
j_gene: TRBJ2-5
CDR3nt: TGTGCCAGCAGCACCGGACAGGGGAGCCAAGAGACCCAGTACTTC
CDR3aa: CASSTGQGSQETQYF

d_gene: .
v_gene: TRBV3-1
abundance: many
j_gene: TRBJ2-1
CDR3nt: TGTGCCAGCAGCCTATCATACAATGAGCAGTTCTTC
CDR3aa: CASSLSYNEQFF

d_gene: TRBD2
v_gene: TRBV2
abundance: many
j_gene: TRBJ2-3
CDR3nt: TGTGCCAGCAGTGTGCTCGCGGGGGGCCCAGATACGCAGTATTTT
CDR3aa: CASSVLAGGPDTQYF

d_gene: .
v_gene: TRBV19
abundance: many
j_gene: TRBJ1-5
CDR3nt: TGTGCCAGTAGCAACTCCCACATTAGCAATCAGCCCCAGCATTTT
CDR3aa: CASSNSHISNQPQHF

d_gene: .
v_gene: TRBV2
abundance: .
j_gene: TRBJ2-2
CDR3nt: TGTGCCACCAGCTCGGACAAGAACACCGGGGAGCTGTTTTTT
CDR3aa: CATSSDKNTGELFF

d_gene: .
v_gene: TRBV6-1
abundance: .
j_gene: TRBJ1-1
CDR3nt: TGTGCCAGCAGGAGTTCAGGGACCACTGAAGCTTTCTTT
CDR3aa: CASRSSGTTEAFF

d_gene: .
v_gene: TRBV19
abundance: few
j_gene: TRBJ1-5
CDR3nt: TGTGCCAGTAGTATAGGGCCAGGCCGAAGCAATCAGCCCCAGCATTTT
CDR3aa: CASSIGPGRSNQPQHF

d_gene: TRBD2
v_gene: TRBV5-8
abundance: few
j_gene: TRBJ2-3
CDR3nt: TGTGCCAGCAGCTTGACGGGCGGGAGTACAGATACGCAGTATTTT
CDR3aa: CASSLTGGSTDTQYF

d_gene: TRBD1
v_gene: TRBV28
abundance: once
j_gene: TRBJ2-7
CDR3nt: TGTGCCAGCAGTTTGACAGGGATGAGTAACGAGCAGTACTTC
CDR3aa: CASSLTGMSNEQYF

d_gene: TRBD1
v_gene: TRBV12-3/TRBV12-4
abundance: many
j_gene: TRBJ1-5
CDR3nt: TGTGCCAGCAGGGGAGGGACAGGGGGCGGTCAGCCCCAGCATTTT
CDR3aa: CASRGGTGGGQPQHF

d_gene: .
v_gene: TRBV6-1
abundance: .
j_gene: TRBJ2-1
CDR3nt: TGTGCCAGCAGTGTTGGGGGGATACCTTACAATGAGCAGTTCTTC
CDR3aa: CASSVGGIPYNEQFF

d_gene: TRBD1
v_gene: TRBV11-2
abundance: once
j_gene: TRBJ2-7
CDR3nt: TGTGCCAGCAGCCTCCGGACAGGGAACGAGCAGTACTTC
CDR3aa: CASSLRTGNEQYF

d_gene: TRBD1
v_gene: TRBV5-7
abundance: few
j_gene: TRBJ1-2
CDR3nt: TGTGCCAGCAGCTTGTCGAGGTCCCTGGGACAGAGTCATTCGTCCTATGGCTACACCTTC
CDR3aa: CASSLSRSLGQSHSSYGYTF

d_gene: TRBD2
v_gene: TRBV6-2/TRBV6-3
abundance: .
j_gene: TRBJ2-4
CDR3nt: TGTGCCAGCAACCCCCGGGGGACTAGCGGGGTGGCCAAAAACATTCAGTACTTC
CDR3aa: CASNPRGTSGVAKNIQYF

d_gene: .
v_gene: TRBV11-2
abundance: .
j_gene: TRBJ2-1
CDR3nt: TGTGCCAGCAGCTTAAAGCGGGCTTACAATGAGCAGTTCTTC
CDR3aa: CASSLKRAYNEQFF

d_gene: .
v_gene: TRBV11-3
abundance: few
j_gene: TRBJ1-3
CDR3nt: TGTGCCAGCAGCTTAGCATCGGGGATTGGAAACACCATATATTTT
CDR3aa: CASSLASGIGNTIYF

d_gene: .
v_gene: TRBV13
abundance: many
j_gene: TRBJ2-3
CDR3nt: TGTGCCAGCAGCGCGGGGTGGAGCACAGATACGCAGTATTTT
CDR3aa: CASSAGWSTDTQYF

d_gene: .
v_gene: TRBV28
abundance: many
j_gene: TRBJ2-7
CDR3nt: TGTGCCAGCAGTTCCCCCTCAGGGGCCCCCTACGAGCAGTACTTC
CDR3aa: CASSSPSGAPYEQYF

d_gene: .
v_gene: TRBV12-3/TRBV12-4
abundance: .
j_gene: TRBJ2-1
CDR3nt: TGTGCCAGCAGTTTGGTCAGGGGGGCCAATGAGCAGTTCTTC
CDR3aa: CASSLVRGANEQFF

d_gene: .
v_gene: TRBV5-1
abundance: many
j_gene: TRBJ1-6
CDR3nt: TGCGCCAGCAGCTTCCGGGTCGGTGGACTCGGTAATAATTCACCCCTCCACTTT
CDR3aa: CASSFRVGGLGNNSPLHF

d_gene: .
v_gene: TRBV5-6
abundance: many
j_gene: TRBJ2-1
CDR3nt: TGTGCCAGCAGCTTGGGCCCTATCCAGAACAGGGCTAGGAATGAGCAGTTCTTC
CDR3aa: CASSLGPIQNRARNEQFF

d_gene: .
v_gene: TRBV15
abundance: .
j_gene: TRBJ1-5
CDR3nt: TGTGCCACCAGCAGAGATCCTACGGGGAATCAGCCCCAGCATTTT
CDR3aa: CATSRDPTGNQPQHF

d_gene: TRBD1
v_gene: TRBV28
abundance: .
j_gene: TRBJ2-5
CDR3nt: TGTGCCAGCAGGGGACAGGGATTGGGGGGGACCCAGTACTTC
CDR3aa: CASRGQGLGGTQYF

d_gene: .
v_gene: TRBV5-1
abundance: few
j_gene: TRBJ2-1
CDR3nt: TGCGCCAGCAGCTTTCTACTGGGGGGGCTCGGCAATGAGCAGTTCTTC
CDR3aa: CASSFLLGGLGNEQFF

d_gene: TRBD2
v_gene: TRBV7-3
abundance: many
j_gene: TRBJ2-1
CDR3nt: TGTGCCAGCAGTAGCGGGGGGGCCAACAATGAGCAGTTCTTC
CDR3aa: CASSSGGANNEQFF

d_gene: .
v_gene: TRBV19
abundance: .
j_gene: TRBJ2-2
CDR3nt: TGTGCCAGCGCTCGGGTAACCGGGGAGCTGTTTTTT
CDR3aa: CASARVTGELFF

d_gene: .
v_gene: TRBV30
abundance: many
j_gene: TRBJ1-5
CDR3nt: TGTGCCTGGAGTCCATTGACAGCGGCCCAGCCCCAGCATTTT
CDR3aa: CAWSPLTAAQPQHF